This T cell receptor beta chain was observed in a study of CD8 T cells in ankylosing spondylitis. This clonotype was counted ten times or more. Its antigen is unknown. Quantitative 5'-RACE was performed with molecular barcodes, and it yielded the TCR beta libraries. TCRdb called the 5' RACE reads again in MiXCR, with one record for every CDR3 protein. The sample records about 220,000 distinct CDR3 sequences, 5.5% to 7.5% being singletons. Overall study findings and caveats: The authors found the disease-linked clones to be CD8+ and relatively rare in peripheral blood. In ankylosing spondylitis blood, a motif of about 8 highly homologous TCR beta variants appeared characteristic. Prior literature has documented some motif variants in synovial fluid and blood from reactive arthritis. Reports say disease-linked clones showed up significantly more in matched ankylosing spondylitis synovial fluid.

This clonotype originated in a male donor with ankylosing spondylitis. The specimen sequenced was blood, either unsorted or a sorted T cell fraction (not recorded which).

The CDR3 nucleotides read TGTGCCAGCAGCTGGGGAGGGGGACAGCCCCAGCATTTT. Encoded protein: CASSWGGGQPQHF. V usage is TRBV5-6 and J usage is TRBJ1-5; D is perhaps TRBD1 (6 bases). V shed 3 bases and J shed 7 bases, with 11 bases lying between them. Germline-derived CDR1 and CDR2 are SGHDT and YYEEEE. CDR3 length equals 13 residues.